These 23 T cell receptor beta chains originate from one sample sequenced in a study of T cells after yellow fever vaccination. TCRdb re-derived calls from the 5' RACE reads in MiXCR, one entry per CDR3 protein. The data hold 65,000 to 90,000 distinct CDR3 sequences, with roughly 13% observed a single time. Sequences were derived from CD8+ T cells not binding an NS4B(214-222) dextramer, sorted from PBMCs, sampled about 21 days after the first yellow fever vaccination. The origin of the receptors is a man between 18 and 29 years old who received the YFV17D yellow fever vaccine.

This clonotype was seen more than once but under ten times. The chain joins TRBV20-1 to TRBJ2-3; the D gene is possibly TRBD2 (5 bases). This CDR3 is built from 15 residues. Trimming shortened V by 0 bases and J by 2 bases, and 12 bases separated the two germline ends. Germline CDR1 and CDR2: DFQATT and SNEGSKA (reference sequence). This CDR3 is CSARDKEAITDTQYF. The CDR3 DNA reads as TGCAGTGCTAGAGATAAGGAGGCGATCACAGATACGCAGTATTTT.

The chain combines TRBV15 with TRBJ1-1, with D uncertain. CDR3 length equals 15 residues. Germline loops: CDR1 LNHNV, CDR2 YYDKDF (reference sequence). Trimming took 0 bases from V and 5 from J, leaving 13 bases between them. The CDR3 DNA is TGTGCCACCAGCAGAGAGGTGGTTCTCGGTACTGAAGCTTTCTTT. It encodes CATSREVVLGTEAFF.

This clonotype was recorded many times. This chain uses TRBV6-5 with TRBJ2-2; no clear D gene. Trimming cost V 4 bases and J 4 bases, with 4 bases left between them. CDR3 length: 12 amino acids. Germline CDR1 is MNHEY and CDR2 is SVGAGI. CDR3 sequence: CASSFGTGELFF. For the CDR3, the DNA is TGTGCCAGCAGTTTCGGCACCGGGGAGCTGTTTTTT.

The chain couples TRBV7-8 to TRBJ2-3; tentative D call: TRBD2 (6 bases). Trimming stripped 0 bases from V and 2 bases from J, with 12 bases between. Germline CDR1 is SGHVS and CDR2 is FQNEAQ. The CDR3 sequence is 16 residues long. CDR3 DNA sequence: TGTGCCAGCAGCTTAGCGTACGGCGGGGTCACAGATACGCAGTATTTT. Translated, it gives CASSLAYGGVTDTQYF.

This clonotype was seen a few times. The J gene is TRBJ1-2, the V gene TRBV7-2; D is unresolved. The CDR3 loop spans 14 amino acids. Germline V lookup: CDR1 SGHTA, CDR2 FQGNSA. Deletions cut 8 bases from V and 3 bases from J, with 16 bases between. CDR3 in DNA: TGTGCCAGCGGTTTGTTAGGCACGTACTATGGCTACACCTTC. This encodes CASGLLGTYYGYTF.

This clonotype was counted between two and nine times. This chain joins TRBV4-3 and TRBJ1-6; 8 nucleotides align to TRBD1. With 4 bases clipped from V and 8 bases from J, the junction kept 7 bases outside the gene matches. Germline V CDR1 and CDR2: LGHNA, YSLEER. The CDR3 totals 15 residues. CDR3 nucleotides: TGCGCCAGCAGCCTTAAGGACAGGGCAGATTCACCCCTCCACTTT. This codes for CASSLKDRADSPLHF.

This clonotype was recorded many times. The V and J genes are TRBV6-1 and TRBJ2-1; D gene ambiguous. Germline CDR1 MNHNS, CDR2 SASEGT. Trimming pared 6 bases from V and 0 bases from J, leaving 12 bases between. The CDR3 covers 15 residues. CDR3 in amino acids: CASSLAGSSYNEQFF. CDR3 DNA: TGTGCCAGCAGCCTTGCCGGTAGCTCCTACAATGAGCAGTTCTTC.

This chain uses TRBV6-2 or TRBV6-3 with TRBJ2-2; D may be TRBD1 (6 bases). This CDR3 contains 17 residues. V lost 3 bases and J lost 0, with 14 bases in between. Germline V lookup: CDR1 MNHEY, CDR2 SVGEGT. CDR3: CASSYKNRASNTGELFF. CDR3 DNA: TGTGCCAGCAGTTATAAGAACAGGGCCTCGAACACCGGGGAGCTGTTTTTT.

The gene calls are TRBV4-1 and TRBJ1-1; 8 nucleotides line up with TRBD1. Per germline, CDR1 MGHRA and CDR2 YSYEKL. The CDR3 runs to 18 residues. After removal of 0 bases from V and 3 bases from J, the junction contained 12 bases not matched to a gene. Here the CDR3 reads CASSQEGTGLTGDTEAFF. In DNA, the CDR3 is TGCGCCAGCAGCCAAGAAGGGACAGGCTTAACAGGGGACACTGAAGCTTTCTTT.

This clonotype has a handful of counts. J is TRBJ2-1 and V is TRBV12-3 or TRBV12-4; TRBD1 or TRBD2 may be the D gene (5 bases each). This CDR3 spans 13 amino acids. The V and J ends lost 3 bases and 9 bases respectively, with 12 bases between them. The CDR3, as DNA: TGTGCCAGCAGTTTGGGGGTTGATGTTGAGCAGTTCTTC. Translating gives CASSLGVDVEQFF.

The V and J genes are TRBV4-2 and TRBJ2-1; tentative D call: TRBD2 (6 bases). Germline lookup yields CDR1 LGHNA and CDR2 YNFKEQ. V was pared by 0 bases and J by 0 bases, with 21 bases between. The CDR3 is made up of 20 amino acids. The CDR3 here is CASSQERSYSGLSSYNEQFF. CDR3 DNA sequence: TGTGCCAGCAGCCAAGAACGATCGTATAGCGGCCTGAGCTCCTACAATGAGCAGTTCTTC.

CDR3 in amino acids: CATSWPDSRLREQYF. The CDR3 DNA reads as TGTGCCACCAGCTGGCCGGACAGCCGGTTGAGGGAGCAGTACTTC. The rearrangement links TRBV15 to TRBJ2-7, with TRBD1 as a possible D gene (6 bases). The germline V gene has CDR1 LNHNV and CDR2 YYDKDF (reference sequence). The germline V and J ends were trimmed by 5 bases and 7 bases, with 21 bases remaining between them. The CDR3 is 15 residues long.

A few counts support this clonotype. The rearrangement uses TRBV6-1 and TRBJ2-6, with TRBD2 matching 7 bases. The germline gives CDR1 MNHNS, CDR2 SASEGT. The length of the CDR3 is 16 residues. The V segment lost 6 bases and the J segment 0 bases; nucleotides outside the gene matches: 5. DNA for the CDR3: TGTGCCAGCAGCCGAGCGGGGCCCTCTGGGGCCAACGTCCTGACTTTC. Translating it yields CASSRAGPSGANVLTF.

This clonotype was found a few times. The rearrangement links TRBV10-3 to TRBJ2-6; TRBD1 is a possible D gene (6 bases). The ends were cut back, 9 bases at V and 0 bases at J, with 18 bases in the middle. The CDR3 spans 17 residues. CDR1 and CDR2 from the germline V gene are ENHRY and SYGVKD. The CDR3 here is CAIMATQGRSGANVLTF. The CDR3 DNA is TGTGCCATAATGGCAACCCAGGGGCGCTCTGGGGCCAACGTCCTGACTTTC.

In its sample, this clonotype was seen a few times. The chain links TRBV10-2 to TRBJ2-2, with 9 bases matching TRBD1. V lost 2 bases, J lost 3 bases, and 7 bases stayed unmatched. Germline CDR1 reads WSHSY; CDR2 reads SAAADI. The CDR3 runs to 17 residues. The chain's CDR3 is CASSELPDRGDTGELFF. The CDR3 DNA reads TGCGCCAGCAGTGAGCTGCCGGACAGGGGTGACACCGGGGAGCTGTTTTTT.

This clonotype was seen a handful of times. This CDR3 reads CASSQDGGLFF. Written as DNA, the CDR3 is TGCGCCAGCAGCCAAGACGGAGGGCTGTTTTTT. The chain uses TRBV4-1 and TRBJ2-2, with D possibly TRBD2 on 5 matching bases. The CDR3 is 11 residues long. Germline CDR1 reads MGHRA; CDR2 reads YSYEKL. V lost 0 bases and J 13 bases, leaving 6 bases between the germline ends.

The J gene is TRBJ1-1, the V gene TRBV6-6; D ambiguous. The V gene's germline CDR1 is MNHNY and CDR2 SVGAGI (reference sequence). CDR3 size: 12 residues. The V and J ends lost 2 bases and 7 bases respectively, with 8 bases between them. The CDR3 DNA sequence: TGTGCCAGCAGTTACAGAGAGGGTGAAGCTTTCTTT. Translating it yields CASSYREGEAFF.

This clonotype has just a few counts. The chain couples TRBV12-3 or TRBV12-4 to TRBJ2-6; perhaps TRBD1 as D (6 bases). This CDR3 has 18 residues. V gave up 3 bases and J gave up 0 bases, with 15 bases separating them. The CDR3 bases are TGTGCCAGCAGTTTGAAGGCAGGGGTCCCCTCTGGGGCCAACGTCCTGACTTTC. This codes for CASSLKAGVPSGANVLTF.

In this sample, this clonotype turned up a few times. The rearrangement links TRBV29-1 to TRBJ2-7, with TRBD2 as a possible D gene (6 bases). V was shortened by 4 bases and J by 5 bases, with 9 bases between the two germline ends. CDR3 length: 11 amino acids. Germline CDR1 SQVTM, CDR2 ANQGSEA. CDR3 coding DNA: TGCAGCGTTGCTCGCGGGGACGAGCAGTACTTC. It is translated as CSVARGDEQYF.

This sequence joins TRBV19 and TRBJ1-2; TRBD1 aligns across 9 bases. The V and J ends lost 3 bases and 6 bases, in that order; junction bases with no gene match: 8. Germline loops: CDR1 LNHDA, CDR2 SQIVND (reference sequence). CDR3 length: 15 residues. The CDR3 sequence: CASSISNRGLNGYTF. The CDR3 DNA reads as TGTGCCAGTAGTATTTCTAACAGGGGGCTGAATGGCTACACCTTC.

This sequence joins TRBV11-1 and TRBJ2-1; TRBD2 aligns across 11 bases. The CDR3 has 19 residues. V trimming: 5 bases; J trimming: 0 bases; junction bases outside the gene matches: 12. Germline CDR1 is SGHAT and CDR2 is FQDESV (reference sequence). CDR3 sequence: CASSGAGTSGGSSYNEQFF. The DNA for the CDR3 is TGTGCCAGCAGCGGCGCCGGGACTAGCGGCGGTAGCTCCTACAATGAGCAGTTCTTC.

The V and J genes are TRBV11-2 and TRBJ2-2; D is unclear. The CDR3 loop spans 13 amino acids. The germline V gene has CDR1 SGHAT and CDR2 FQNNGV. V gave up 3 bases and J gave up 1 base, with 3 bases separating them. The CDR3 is CASSFWNTGELFF. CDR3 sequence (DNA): TGTGCCAGCAGCTTTTGGAACACCGGGGAGCTGTTTTTT.

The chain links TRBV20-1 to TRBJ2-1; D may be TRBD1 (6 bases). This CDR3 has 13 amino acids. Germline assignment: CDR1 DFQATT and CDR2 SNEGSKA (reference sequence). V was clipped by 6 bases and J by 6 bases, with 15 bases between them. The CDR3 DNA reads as TGCAGTGCGGACCGGACAGCTTTCAATGAGCAGTTCTTC. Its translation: CSADRTAFNEQFF.